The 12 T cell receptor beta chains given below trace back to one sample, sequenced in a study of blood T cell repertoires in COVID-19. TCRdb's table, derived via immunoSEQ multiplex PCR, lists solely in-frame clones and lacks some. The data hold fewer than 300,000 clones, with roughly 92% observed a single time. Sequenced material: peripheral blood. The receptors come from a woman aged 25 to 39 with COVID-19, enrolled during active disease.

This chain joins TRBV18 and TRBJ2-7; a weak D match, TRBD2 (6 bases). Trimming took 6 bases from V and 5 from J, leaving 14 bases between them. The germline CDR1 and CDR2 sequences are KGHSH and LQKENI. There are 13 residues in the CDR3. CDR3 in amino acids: CASSRGGRDEQYF. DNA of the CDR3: TGTGCCAGCTCGCGAGGAGGGCGGGACGAGCAGTACTTC.

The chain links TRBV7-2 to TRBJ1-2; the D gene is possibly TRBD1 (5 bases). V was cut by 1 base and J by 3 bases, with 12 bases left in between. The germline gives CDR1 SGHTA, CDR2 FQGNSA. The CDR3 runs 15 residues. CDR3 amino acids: CASSLGAGDHYGYTF. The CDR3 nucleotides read TGTGCCAGCAGCTTAGGGGCGGGGGACCACTATGGCTACACCTTC.

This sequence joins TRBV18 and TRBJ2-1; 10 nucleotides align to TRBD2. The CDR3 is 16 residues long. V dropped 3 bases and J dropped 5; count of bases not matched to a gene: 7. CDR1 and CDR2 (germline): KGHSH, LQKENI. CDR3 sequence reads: CASSPNLAGVDNEQFF. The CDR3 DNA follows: TGTGCCAGCTCACCCAATCTAGCGGGAGTCGACAATGAGCAGTTCTTC.

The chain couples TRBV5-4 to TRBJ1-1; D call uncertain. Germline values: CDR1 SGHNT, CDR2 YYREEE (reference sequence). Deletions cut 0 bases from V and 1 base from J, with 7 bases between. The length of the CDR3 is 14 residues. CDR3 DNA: TGTGCCAGCAGCTTGGAATTCGGGAACACTGAAGCTTTCTTT. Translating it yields CASSLEFGNTEAFF.

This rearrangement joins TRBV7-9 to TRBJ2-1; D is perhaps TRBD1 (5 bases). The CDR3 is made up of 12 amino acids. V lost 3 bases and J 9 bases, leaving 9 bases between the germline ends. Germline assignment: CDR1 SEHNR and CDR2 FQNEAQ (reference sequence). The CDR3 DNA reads TGTGCCAGCAGCTTTCTCAGGGTTGAGCAGTTCTTC. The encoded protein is CASSFLRVEQFF.

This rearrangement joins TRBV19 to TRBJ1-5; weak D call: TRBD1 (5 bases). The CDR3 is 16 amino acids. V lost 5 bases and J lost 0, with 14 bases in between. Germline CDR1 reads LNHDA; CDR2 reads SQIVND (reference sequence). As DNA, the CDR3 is TGTGCCAGTAGTTTGCGGACGGACAATAGCAATCAGCCCCAGCATTTT. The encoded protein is CASSLRTDNSNQPQHF.

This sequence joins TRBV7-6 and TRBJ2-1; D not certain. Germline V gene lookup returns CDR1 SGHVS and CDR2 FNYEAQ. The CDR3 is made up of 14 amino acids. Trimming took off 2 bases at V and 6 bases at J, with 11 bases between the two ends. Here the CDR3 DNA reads TGTGCCAGCAGCTTAAGACTGCAAACCAATGAGCAGTTCTTC. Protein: CASSLRLQTNEQFF.

The CDR3 protein is CASSLARGNEKLFF. As DNA, the CDR3 is TGTGCCAGCAGTTTGGCACGGGGGAATGAAAAACTGTTTTTT. The chain employs TRBV27 and TRBJ1-4; possibly TRBD1 for D (5 bases). Trimming left V 3 bases short and J 5 bases short, with 10 bases between. Germline assignment: CDR1 MNHEY and CDR2 SMNVEV (reference sequence). The CDR3 is 14 amino acids.

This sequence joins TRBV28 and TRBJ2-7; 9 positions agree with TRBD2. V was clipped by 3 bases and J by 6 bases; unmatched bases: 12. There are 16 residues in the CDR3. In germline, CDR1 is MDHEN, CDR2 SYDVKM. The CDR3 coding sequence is TGTGCCAGCAGTTTTTATCGGGCGGGAGGGCAATCCGAGCAGTACTTC. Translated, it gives CASSFYRAGGQSEQYF.

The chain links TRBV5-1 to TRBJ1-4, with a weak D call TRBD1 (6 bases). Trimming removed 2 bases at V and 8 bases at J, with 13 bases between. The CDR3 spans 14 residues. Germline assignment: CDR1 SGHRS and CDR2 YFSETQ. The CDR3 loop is CASSLEGQGEKLFF. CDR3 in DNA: TGCGCCAGCAGCTTAGAGGGGCAGGGGGAAAAACTGTTTTTT.

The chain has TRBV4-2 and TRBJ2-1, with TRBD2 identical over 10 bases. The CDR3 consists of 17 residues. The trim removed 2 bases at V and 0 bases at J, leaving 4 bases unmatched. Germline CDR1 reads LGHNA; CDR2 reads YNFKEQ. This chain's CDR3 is CASSQRTSGSSYNEQFF. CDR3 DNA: TGTGCCAGCAGCCAACGGACTAGCGGCAGCTCCTACAATGAGCAGTTCTTC.

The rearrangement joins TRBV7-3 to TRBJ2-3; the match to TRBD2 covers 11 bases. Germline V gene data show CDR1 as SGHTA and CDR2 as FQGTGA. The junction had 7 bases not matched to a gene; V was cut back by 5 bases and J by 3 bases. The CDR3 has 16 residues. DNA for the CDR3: TGTGCCAGCAGCCCTCGACTAGCGGGATTTACAGATACGCAGTATTTT. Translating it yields CASSPRLAGFTDTQYF.